This T cell receptor (beta chain) derives from a study of T cell responses to AZD1222 COVID-19 vaccine. Points on this clone: The antigen is unknown.

Whole-study findings and limits: Seropositivity was recorded at baseline in only a handful of AZD1222 recipients. Close to half of all spike-specific TCRs reportedly target regions of the variants that are unmutated.

Method: immunoSEQ multiplex PCR; TCRdb's copy keeps in-frame clones and lacks some. The table lists 130,000 or so clones, 86% of them singletons, with around 10% in the top ten. This CDR3 spans 14 amino acids. Trimming pared 5 bases from V and 0 bases from J, leaving 10 bases between. CDR1 and CDR2 from the germline V gene are SGHAT and FQNNGV. The sample here was peripheral blood, taken on day 0 of AZD1222 vaccination. This chain links TRBV11-2 with TRBJ1-2; no reliable D call. The receptor was derived from an adult in good health. The CDR3 region is CASSVKTANYGYTF. The DNA of the CDR3 is TGTGCCAGCAGCGTTAAAACAGCTAACTATGGCTACACCTTC. Filled out from reference TRBV11-2 and TRBJ1-2, the complete variable domain reads EAGVAQSPRYKIIEKRQSVAFWCNPISGHATLYWYQQILGQGPKLLIQFQNNGVVDDSQLPKDRFSAERLKGVDSTLKIQPAKLEDSAVYLCASSVKTANYGYTFGSGTRLTVV.